Each of the 21 T cell receptor beta chains below was sequenced from the same sample in a study of tumor and adjacent non-tumor tissue in lung cancer. RNA was extracted from bulk tissue without any cell sorting. Distant lung tissue was collected more than 3 cm away from the tumor edge. The library came from three nested PCR rounds adapted from ARM-PCR protocols. TCRdb called the multiplex PCR reads again in MiXCR, with one record for every CDR3 protein. Here the sample spans fewer than 90,000 distinct CDR3 sequences, about 77% being singletons. The sequencing input was distant non-tumor lung tissue. These TCRs come from a woman aged 45-60 years with non-small cell lung cancer.

V and J are TRBV11-2 and TRBJ2-1, with 8 bases that match TRBD1. The germline gives CDR1 SGHAT, CDR2 FQNNGV. Trimming removed 6 bases from V and 5 bases from J; junction bases left unmatched: 6. The CDR3 is 14 residues long. As DNA, the CDR3 is TGTGCCAGCAGTTGGACAGGGACCGACAATGAGCAGTTCTTC. Encoded protein: CASSWTGTDNEQFF.

A note on this clonotype: An end of the junction does not agree with germline; a read error may underlie this. V is TRBV12-3 or TRBV12-4 and J is TRBJ2-5; TRBD1 matches at 9 bases. This CDR3 comprises 17 residues. CDR3 in DNA: TGTGCCAGCAATGGCCCCCGGGACAGGGCGATAATAGAGACTCAGTACTTC. It specifies CASNGPRDRAIIETQYF.

The chain has TRBV11-2 and TRBJ2-3, with D unclear. This CDR3 is 16 amino acids long. Germline V gene data show CDR1 as SGHAT and CDR2 as FQNNGV. The CDR3 region has the DNA TGTGGCCGCAGCTTATGGGTCCTAACTAGCACAGATACGCAGTATTTT. This encodes CGRSLWVLTSTDTQYF.

As concerns this clonotype: At one end the junction does not follow the germline gene, possibly because of a read error. The rearrangement uses TRBV10-3 and TRBJ2-4, with D perhaps matching TRBD2 (5 bases). Per the germline V gene, CDR1 is ENHRY and CDR2 is SYGVKD. The CDR3 runs 13 residues. CDR3 nucleotides: TGTGCCATCAATGCAATCCGGGGAGACATTCAGTACTTT. Its protein is CAINAIRGDIQYF.

A word on this clonotype: Mismatch with germline at one junction end may stem from a read error. V is TRBV11-2 and J is TRBJ2-5, with 10 bases identical to TRBD2. CDR1 is SGHAT, CDR2 FQNNGV, per germline. The CDR3 spans 14 residues. The CDR3 reads CASSLVLAGETKYF. CDR3 coding DNA: TGTGCCAGCAGTTTAGTTCTAGCGGGAGAGACCAAGTACTTC.

As concerns this clonotype: One base away lies a much larger clone, so this may be a sequencing read error. This chain connects TRBV20-1 to TRBJ2-2; 7 nucleotides match TRBD2. The junction had 6 bases not matched to a gene; V was cut back by 7 bases and J by 1 base. CDR1 and CDR2 (germline): DFQATT, SNEGSKA (reference sequence). This CDR3 comprises 14 residues. CDR3 nucleotide sequence: TGCAGTGTCACCACTAGCGAGAACACCGGGGAGCTGTTTTTT. It is translated as CSVTTSENTGELFF.

Points on this clonotype: A read error may explain this, as a much larger clone is one base away. The rearrangement uses TRBV6-6 and TRBJ1-1; TRBD1 is a possible D gene (6 bases). Trimming took 2 bases from V and 3 from J, leaving 7 bases between them. The CDR3 consists of 13 residues. Germline V lookup: CDR1 MNHNY, CDR2 SVGAGI (reference sequence). The CDR3 reads CASSYAGDTEAFF. CDR3 coding DNA: TGTGCCAGCAGTTACGCAGGGGACACTGAAGCTTTCTTT.

A remark on this clonotype: The junction departs from the called germline gene at one end, perhaps through a read error. The V and J genes are TRBV5-1 and TRBJ2-2; 10 bases line up with TRBD2. Germline CDR1 reads SGHRS; CDR2 reads YFSETQ. CDR3 length: 16 residues. The CDR3 protein is CASSLLTSGLFGKLFF. The CDR3, as DNA: TGCGCCAGCAGCTTGTTGACTAGCGGGTTGTTCGGGAAGCTGTTTTTT.

Turning to this clonotype: The junction departs from the called germline gene at one end, perhaps through a read error. The rearrangement links TRBV11-2 to TRBJ2-7; D gene ambiguous. The germline CDR1 and CDR2 sequences are SGHAT and FQNNGV. This CDR3 has 15 amino acids. The CDR3 region has the DNA TGTGCCAGCACTGTGGACCAGGTCGCCTATTACGAGCAGTCCTTC. Its protein product is CASTVDQVAYYEQSF.

Concerning this clonotype: Given a much more abundant clone one base away, this may be a read error. The V call is TRBV5-1, the J call TRBJ1-1; weak D call: TRBD1 (5 bases). Germline CDR1 is SGHRS and CDR2 is YFSETQ. The CDR3 has 14 residues. CDR3 residues: CASSLWGMNIEAFF. The CDR3 bases are TGCGCCAGCAGCTTGTGGGGGATGAACATTGAAGCTTTCTTT.

This clonotype came up once. A much larger clonotype is one base distant, so this may be a read error. The rearrangement uses TRBV12-3 or TRBV12-4 and TRBJ1-2, with 7 bases matching TRBD1. V trimming: 11 bases; J trimming: 3 bases; junction bases outside the gene matches: 9. This CDR3 contains 13 residues. The CDR3 nucleotides read TGTGCCTGCGGCATCGGGACAGACTATGGCTACACCTTC. This sequence encodes CACGIGTDYGYTF.

This clonotype was detected only once. An end of the junction differs from the germline gene, which may be a read error. The chain carries TRBV20-1 and TRBJ2-6; the D call may be TRBD1 or TRBD2 (5 bases each). The germline V gene encodes CDR1 DFQATT and CDR2 SNEGSKA (reference sequence). The CDR3 is made up of 14 amino acids. The CDR3 DNA reads TGCAGTACTAGTACCCGGGATGGGGCCAACGTACTGACTTTC. Amino acids: CSTSTRDGANVLTF.

As to this clonotype: A much larger clonotype is one base distant, so this may be a read error. In DNA, the CDR3 is TGTGCCACCAGTGATATAGAGGCCGGGACAGGGTCAGAGACCCAGTACTTC. Protein: CATSDIEAGTGSETQYF. The rearrangement uses TRBV24-1 and TRBJ2-5, with 9 nucleotides matching TRBD1. The CDR3 consists of 17 residues. V was clipped by 3 bases and J by 4 bases; unmatched bases: 11. Germline loops: CDR1 KGHDR, CDR2 SFDVKD.

With respect to this clonotype: Just one base apart from a much larger clone, this may be a read error. The CDR3 protein is CTSSQGALGLAGGDEQYF. CDR3 DNA sequence: TGTACCAGCAGCCAAGGGGCGTTGGGCCTAGCGGGAGGGGACGAGCAGTACTTC. The chain couples TRBV4-2 to TRBJ2-7; 12 bases are a match to TRBD2. In germline, CDR1 is LGHNA, CDR2 YNFKEQ. CDR3 length: 18 residues.

For this clonotype: The germline gene is not matched at one end of the junction; a read error may be the cause. V is TRBV29-1 and J is TRBJ2-1; no clear D gene. The CDR3 runs to 11 residues. From germline, CDR1 is SQVTM and CDR2 ANQGSEA. The CDR3 sequence is CSVEQYNERFF. DNA of the CDR3: TGCAGCGTTGAACAGTACAATGAGCGGTTCTTC.

The rearrangement links TRBV5-1 to TRBJ2-7, with D perhaps TRBD1 (5 bases). This CDR3 is built from 14 residues. Germline V lookup: CDR1 SGHRS, CDR2 YFSETQ. V was cut by 3 bases and J by 6 bases, with 16 bases left in between. The CDR3 reads CASSSLRDPSEQYF. The CDR3 coding sequence is TGCGCCAGCAGCTCTCTCAGGGATCCCTCCGAGCAGTACTTC.

As to this clonotype: The junction shows a germline mismatch at one end, possibly a read error. The rearrangement links TRBV10-2 to TRBJ2-7; D call uncertain. CDR1 is WSHSY and CDR2 is SAAADI in the germline V gene. This CDR3 region has 12 residues. CDR3 sequence (DNA): TGCGCCAGCAATGAGATGGTCTACGAGCAGCACTTC. Translated, it gives CASNEMVYEQHF.

The CDR3 DNA reads as TGTGCCAGCAGCTTAGATGCGGGAGCTAATGAGCAGTTCTTC. Protein product: CASSLDAGANEQFF. V usage is TRBV11-2 and J usage is TRBJ2-1; 7 nucleotides align to TRBD2. The J segment lost 7 bases and the V segment lost 0 bases, leaving 3 bases of the junction unmatched. Germline CDR1 SGHAT, CDR2 FQNNGV. The CDR3 covers 14 residues.

On this clonotype itself: The CDR3 carries no conserved terminal phenylalanine or tryptophan, so it likely arises from a read error. This chain uses TRBV29-1 with TRBJ2-1; 7 bases are shared with TRBD2. V lost 7 bases, J lost 6 bases, and 15 bases stayed unmatched. The CDR3 consists of 15 residues. CDR1 and CDR2 from the germline V gene are SQVTM and ANQGSEA. The chain's CDR3 is CSAEDVVAGSNEQFL. DNA of the CDR3: TGCAGCGCTGAGGATGTGGTAGCGGGTTCCAATGAGCAGTTCTTA.

With respect to this clonotype: An end of the junction does not agree with germline; a read error may underlie this. The chain joins TRBV5-3 to TRBJ2-6; 8 bases are shared with TRBD1. TRBV5-3 is annotated as an ORF whose role is uncertain. This CDR3 spans 19 amino acids. The CDR3 DNA is TGTGCCAGCCACCATCGATCCGGGACAGGCCCCTCCGGGGCCAACCTCCTGACTTTC. This codes for CASHHRSGTGPSGANLLTF.

Remarks on this clonotype: Its ends do not fully match the called genes, so a read error is possible. The rearrangement joins TRBV28 to TRBJ2-7; 9 nucleotides match TRBD1. From germline, CDR1 is MDHEN and CDR2 SYDVKM. The CDR3 runs 17 residues. The CDR3 DNA reads TGTACCAGCAGTTTCGTTTCGACGGGACAGGGACTCTACGAGCAGTACTTC. Protein: CTSSFVSTGQGLYEQYF.